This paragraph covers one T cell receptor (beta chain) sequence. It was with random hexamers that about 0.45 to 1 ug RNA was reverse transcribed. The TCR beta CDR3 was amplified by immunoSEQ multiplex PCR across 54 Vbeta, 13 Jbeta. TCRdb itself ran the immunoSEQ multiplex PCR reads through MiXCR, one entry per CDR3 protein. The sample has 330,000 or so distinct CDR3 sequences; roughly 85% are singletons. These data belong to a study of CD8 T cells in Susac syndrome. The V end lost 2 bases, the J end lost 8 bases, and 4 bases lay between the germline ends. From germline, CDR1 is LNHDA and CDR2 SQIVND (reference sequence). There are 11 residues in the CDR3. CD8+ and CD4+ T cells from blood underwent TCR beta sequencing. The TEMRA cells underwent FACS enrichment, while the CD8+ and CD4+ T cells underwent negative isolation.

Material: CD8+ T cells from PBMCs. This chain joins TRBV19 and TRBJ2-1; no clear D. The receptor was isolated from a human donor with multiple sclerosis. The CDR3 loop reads CASSIRYEQFF. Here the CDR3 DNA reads TGTGCCAGTAGTATACGGTATGAGCAGTTCTTC.